A single sample is the source of the 11 T cell receptor beta chains below, sequenced in a study of beta chain features in type 1 diabetes. Investigators reverse transcribed all isolated RNA, so they sequenced expressed TCRB transcripts. Repertoires were generated with immunoSEQ multiplex PCR, while TCRdb's copy carries only in-frame clones and drops some. Here the sample spans over 100,000 clones, almost 40% being singletons. What was sequenced was stem cell memory CD4+ T cells from blood. These receptors all stem from a young woman in good health.

The sample holds a few counts of this clone. V gene TRBV6-6 combines with J gene TRBJ1-1; 9 bases fit TRBD1. The ends lost 0 bases at V and 5 bases at J; junction bases unmatched: 7. There are 16 residues in the CDR3. Looked up from germline, CDR1 is MNHNY and CDR2 is SVGAGI (reference sequence). CDR3 loop: CASSYSRTGAETEAFF. In DNA, the CDR3 is TGTGCCAGCAGTTACTCCCGGACAGGGGCGGAAACTGAAGCTTTCTTT.

The rearrangement links TRBV7-9 to TRBJ1-1; maybe TRBD1 (6 bases). Germline-derived CDR1 and CDR2 are SEHNR and FQNEAQ (reference sequence). This CDR3 is 15 amino acids long. The V and J ends lost 4 bases and 4 bases respectively, with 16 bases between them. Written as DNA, the CDR3 is TGTGCCAGCAGCTCCCCAGGGGCACAGTCCACTGAAGCTTTCTTT. It yields the protein CASSSPGAQSTEAFF.

This clone was found a few times. This chain connects TRBV18 to TRBJ2-5; D not certain. The CDR3 consists of 15 residues. The germline V and J ends were trimmed by 3 bases and 0 bases, with 11 bases remaining between them. Germline-derived CDR1 and CDR2 are KGHSH and LQKENI. CDR3 amino acids: CASSPIRGDQETQYF. The CDR3 DNA reads TGTGCCAGCTCACCGATCCGCGGTGACCAAGAGACCCAGTACTTC.

The J gene is TRBJ2-7, the V gene TRBV2, with 7 bases fitting TRBD1. V was pared by 6 bases and J by 3 bases, with 11 bases of the junction left unmatched. Germline V gives CDR1 SNHLY, CDR2 FYNNEI. The CDR3 is 15 residues long. As DNA, the CDR3 is TGTGCCAGCAGAGCCTCCGGGACAGAGCACTACGAGCAGTACTTC. Residues: CASRASGTEHYEQYF.

The chain uses TRBV19 and TRBJ1-4; D not certain. This CDR3 contains 12 residues. Germline CDR1 and CDR2: LNHDA and SQIVND (reference sequence). Trimming pared 8 bases from V and 4 bases from J, leaving 8 bases between. CDR3 coding DNA: TGTGCCAGTTCAGAAGTTAATGAAAAACTGTTTTTT. As protein: CASSEVNEKLFF.

The rearrangement uses TRBV11-3 and TRBJ2-3, with a weak D call TRBD2 (6 bases). In germline, CDR1 is SGHNT, CDR2 YENEEA. V was clipped by 5 bases and J by 0 bases, with 9 bases between them. The CDR3 runs 14 residues. The CDR3 region is CASSPGLSTDTQYF. The DNA for the CDR3 is TGTGCCAGCAGCCCGGGACTGAGCACAGATACGCAGTATTTT.

This clone has a handful of counts. The chain combines TRBV4-2 with TRBJ2-1; 8 bases match TRBD2. The V segment lost 1 base and the J segment 6 bases; nucleotides outside the gene matches: 8. The germline gives CDR1 LGHNA, CDR2 YNFKEQ. This CDR3 region has 16 residues. The CDR3: CASSQAFGLAGNEQFF. In nucleotides, the CDR3 is TGTGCCAGCAGCCAAGCGTTCGGTCTAGCGGGCAATGAGCAGTTCTTC.

The chain links TRBV28 to TRBJ2-7, with D tentatively TRBD1 (6 bases). CDR1 is MDHEN, CDR2 SYDVKM, per germline. Between the trimmed V and J ends, which lost 2 bases and 6 bases, there was a span of 8 bases. This CDR3 is built from 12 residues. The CDR3 sequence is CASSLRGFEQYF. In DNA, the CDR3 is TGTGCCAGCAGTTTAAGGGGGTTCGAGCAGTACTTC. Together with reference TRBV28 and TRBJ2-7, the CDR3 gives the full variable domain: DVKVTQSSRYLVKRTGEKVFLECVQDMDHENMFWYRQDPGLGLRLIYFSYDVKMKEKGDIPEGYSVSREKKERFSLILESASTNQTSMYLCASSLRGFEQYFGPGTRLTVT.

The sample holds one count of this clone. The genes are TRBV30 and TRBJ2-2; D possibly corresponds to TRBD1 (6 bases). From germline, CDR1 is GTSNPN and CDR2 SVGIG (reference sequence). This CDR3 is built from 14 residues. The V gene lost 7 bases and the J gene lost 6 bases, with 18 bases spanning the gap. CDR3 residues: CASFRTAKPGELFF. CDR3 nucleotide sequence: TGTGCCTCATTTAGGACAGCGAAACCCGGGGAGCTGTTTTTT.

V gene TRBV6-6 combines with J gene TRBJ2-5; TRBD1 is a possible D gene (5 bases). Germline CDR1 and CDR2: MNHNY and SVGAGI (reference sequence). The CDR3 has 14 amino acids. V dropped 0 bases and J dropped 4 bases, with 9 bases sitting between them. CDR3 nucleotides: TGTGCCAGCAGTTACTCCGGACAAGGAGAGACCCAGTACTTC. Translated, it gives CASSYSGQGETQYF.

The chain uses TRBV7-9 and TRBJ1-2; D remains ambiguous. This CDR3 has 15 amino acids. Germline lookup yields CDR1 SEHNR and CDR2 FQNEAQ (reference sequence). V lost 2 bases and J lost 1, with 11 bases in between. The CDR3 sequence: CASSLMRRRNYGYTF. In DNA, the CDR3 is TGTGCCAGCAGCTTAATGCGTCGCCGTAACTATGGCTACACCTTC.